This T cell receptor (beta chain) is drawn from a study of blood T cells in healthy people across ages. Points from the study as a whole: Observed TCR beta diversity per million T cells went down as age went up. This fall followed a roughly linear course with age.

Germline V lookup: CDR1 SGHTA, CDR2 FQGNSA. V was clipped by 1 base and J by 6 bases, with 10 bases between them. This CDR3 spans 14 amino acids. This clonotype was counted only a few times. What it recognizes is unknown. A sample-barcoded 5' primer and a J-beta primer mix were used in a second PCR of about 7 to 12 cycles. In TCRdb, the 5' RACE reads were re-called with MiXCR into one record per CDR3 protein. The top ten hold 5.5% to 8% of the sample, which has about 1.4 million distinct CDR3 sequences, 59% seen once. The specimen sequenced was blood. The TCR sequence derives from a man younger than 35 in good health. V gene TRBV7-2 combines with J gene TRBJ2-1; D gene uncertain. CDR3 region: CASSLGSASNEQFF. DNA for the CDR3: TGTGCCAGCAGCTTAGGTTCAGCATCCAATGAGCAGTTCTTC.